This T cell receptor beta chain appears in the sequencing data of a study of a mutant IDH1 vaccine in newly diagnosed glioma. Study-level background: Sex among treated patients split about 62% male, about 40% female; mean age was about 43 years.

Specified time point: baseline, week 1 (first vaccination visit). Treatment defined: pre-vaccination baseline after standard-of-care therapy. In every donor, the tumor was a new WHO grade 3 or 4 IDH1-mutant, ATRX-lost astrocytoma. Profiling relied on immunoSEQ multiplex PCR, and the TCRdb table lists in-frame clones only, not all of them. The table records about 66,000 clones, roughly 85% of them present only once. This clone came up once. Its specificity is not known. Whole-study findings and limits: Among all patients, vaccine-induced immune responses occurred in roughly 93%. Whatever changes occurred in top peripheral T cell clonotypes seemed unrelated to pseudoprogression.

Germline values: CDR1 SGDLS, CDR2 YYNGEE. Trimming shortened V by 5 bases and J by 8 bases, and 23 bases separated the two germline ends. CDR3 size: 16 residues. This sample comprised PBMCs, obtained from a glioma patient treated with radiotherapy, temozolomide or both. This chain links TRBV9 with TRBJ2-1; D is possibly TRBD1 (6 bases). The receptor was isolated from a man aged 25 to 40 with glioma. CDR3 bases: TGTGCCAGCAGTACACGGGGCGACAGGTTGGGACATGAGCAGTTCTTC. Translation gives CASSTRGDRLGHEQFF.